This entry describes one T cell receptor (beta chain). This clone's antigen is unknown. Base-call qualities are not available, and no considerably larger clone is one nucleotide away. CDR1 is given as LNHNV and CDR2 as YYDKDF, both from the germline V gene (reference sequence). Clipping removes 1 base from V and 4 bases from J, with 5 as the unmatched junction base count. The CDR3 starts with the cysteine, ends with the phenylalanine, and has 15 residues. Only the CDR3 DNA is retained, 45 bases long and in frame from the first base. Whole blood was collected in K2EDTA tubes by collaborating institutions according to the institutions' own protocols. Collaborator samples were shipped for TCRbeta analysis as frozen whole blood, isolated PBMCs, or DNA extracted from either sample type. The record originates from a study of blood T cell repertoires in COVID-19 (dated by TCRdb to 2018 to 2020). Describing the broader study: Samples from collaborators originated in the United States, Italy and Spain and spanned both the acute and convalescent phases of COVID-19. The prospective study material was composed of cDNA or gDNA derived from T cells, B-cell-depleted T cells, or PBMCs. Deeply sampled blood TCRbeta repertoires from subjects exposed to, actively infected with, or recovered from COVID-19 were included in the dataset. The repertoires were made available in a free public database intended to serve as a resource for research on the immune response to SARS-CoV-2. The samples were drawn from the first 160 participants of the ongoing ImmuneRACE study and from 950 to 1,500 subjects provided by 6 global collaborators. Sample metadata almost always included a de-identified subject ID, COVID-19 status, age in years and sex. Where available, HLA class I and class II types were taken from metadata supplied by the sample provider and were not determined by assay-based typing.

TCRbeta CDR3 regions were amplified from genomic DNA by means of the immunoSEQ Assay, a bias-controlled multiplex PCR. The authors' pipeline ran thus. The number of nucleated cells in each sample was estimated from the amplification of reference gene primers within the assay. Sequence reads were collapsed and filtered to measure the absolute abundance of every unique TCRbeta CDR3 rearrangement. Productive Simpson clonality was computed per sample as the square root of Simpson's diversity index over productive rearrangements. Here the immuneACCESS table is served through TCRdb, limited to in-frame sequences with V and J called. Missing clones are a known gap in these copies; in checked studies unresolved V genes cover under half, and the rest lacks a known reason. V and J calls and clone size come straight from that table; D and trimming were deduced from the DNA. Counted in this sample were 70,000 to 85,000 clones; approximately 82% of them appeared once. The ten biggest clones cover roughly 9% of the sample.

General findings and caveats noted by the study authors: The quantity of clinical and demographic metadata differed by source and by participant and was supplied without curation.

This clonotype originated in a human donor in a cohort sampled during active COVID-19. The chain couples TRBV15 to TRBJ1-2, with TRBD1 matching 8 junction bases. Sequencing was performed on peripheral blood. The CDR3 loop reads CATSRVAGGSYGYTF. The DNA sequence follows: TGTGCCACCAGCAGAGTGGCAGGGGGCAGCTATGGCTACACCTTC. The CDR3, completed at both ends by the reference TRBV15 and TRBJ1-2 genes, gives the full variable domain DAMVIQNPRYQVTQFGKPVTLSCSQTLNHNVMYWYQQKSSQAPKLLFHYYDKDFNNEADTPDNFQSRRPNTSFCFLDIRSPGLGDTAMYLCATSRVAGGSYGYTFGSGTRLTVV.